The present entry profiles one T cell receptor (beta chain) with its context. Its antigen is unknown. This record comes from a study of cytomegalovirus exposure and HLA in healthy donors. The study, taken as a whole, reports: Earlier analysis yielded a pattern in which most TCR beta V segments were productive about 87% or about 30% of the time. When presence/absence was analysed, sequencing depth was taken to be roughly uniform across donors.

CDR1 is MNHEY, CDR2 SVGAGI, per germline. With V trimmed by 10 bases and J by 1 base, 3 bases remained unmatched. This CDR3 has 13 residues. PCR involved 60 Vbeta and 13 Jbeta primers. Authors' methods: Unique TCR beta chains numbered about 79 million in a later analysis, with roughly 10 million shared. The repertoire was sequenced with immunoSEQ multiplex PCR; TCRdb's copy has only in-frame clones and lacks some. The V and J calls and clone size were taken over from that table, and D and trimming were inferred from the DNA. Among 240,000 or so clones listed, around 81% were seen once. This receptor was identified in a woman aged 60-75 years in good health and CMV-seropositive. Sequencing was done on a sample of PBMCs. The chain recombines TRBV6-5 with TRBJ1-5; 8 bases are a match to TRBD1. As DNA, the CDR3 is TGTGCCATCGGACAGGGCAGCAATCAGCCCCAGCATTTT. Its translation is CAIGQGSNQPQHF.